Following are 27 T cell receptor beta chains from one sample sequenced in a study of cytomegalovirus exposure and HLA in healthy donors. This PCR relied on a set of 60 Vbeta primers and 13 Jbeta primers. Assay: immunoSEQ multiplex PCR; the TCRdb copy retains only in-frame clones and omits some. The table has tens of thousands of clones, about 70% seen once. The sample consisted of PBMCs. The receptors shown here come from a woman aged 55-70 years in good health and CMV-seropositive.

The V call is TRBV7-9, the J call TRBJ1-2; 11 positions agree with TRBD1. Germline loops: CDR1 SEHNR, CDR2 FQNEAQ (reference sequence). The CDR3 is 14 amino acids. Unmatched junction bases numbered 6, after V lost 5 bases and J lost 7 bases. CDR3 coding DNA: TGTGCCAGCAGCCGACCCGGGACAGGGGGTGGCTACACCTTC. This gives the protein CASSRPGTGGGYTF.

This clone appeared a few times. The genes are TRBV15 and TRBJ1-5, with a possible D match to TRBD1 (6 bases). The V and J ends lost 5 bases and 3 bases respectively, with 20 bases between them. The CDR3 consists of 17 residues. Germline lookup yields CDR1 LNHNV and CDR2 YYDKDF (reference sequence). CDR3 residues: CATSGAGVWTDNQPQHF. The CDR3 DNA is TGTGCCACCAGCGGGGCAGGGGTCTGGACCGACAATCAGCCCCAGCATTTT.

In regard to this clone: The junction shows a germline mismatch at one end, possibly a read error. The CDR3 is CASSLMTGGIEAFF. CDR3 in DNA: TGTGCCAGCAGCCTGATGACAGGGGGTATTGAAGCTTTCTTT. The chain recombines TRBV5-1 with TRBJ1-1; 9 nucleotides line up with TRBD1. CDR1 is SGHRS and CDR2 is YFSETQ in the germline V gene. This CDR3 contains 14 residues. Combining the CDR3 with reference TRBV5-1 and TRBJ1-1 gives the whole variable domain KAGVTQTPRYLIKTRGQQVTLSCSPISGHRSVSWYQQTPGQGLQFLFEYFSETQRNKGNFPGRFSGRQFSNSRSEMNVSTLELGDSALYLCASSLMTGGIEAFFGQGTRLTVV.

V gene TRBV30 combines with J gene TRBJ1-2; 7 bases agree with TRBD1. Germline V CDR1 and CDR2: GTSNPN, SVGIG (reference sequence). CDR3 length equals 12 residues. Written as DNA, the CDR3 is TGTGCGACAGGGAGAGATTCCTATGGCTACACCTTC. Encoded protein: CATGRDSYGYTF. The full variable domain, its missing parts supplied by reference TRBV30 and TRBJ1-2, is SQTIHQWPATLVQPVGSPLSLECTVEGTSNPNLYWYRQAAGRGLQLLFYSVGIGQISSEVPQNLSASRPQDRQFILSSKKLLLSDSGFYLCATGRDSYGYTFGSGTRLTVV.

This clone showed up many times. The rearrangement uses TRBV5-6 and TRBJ1-6, with TRBD1 as a possible D gene (6 bases). Trimming removed 2 bases from V and 9 bases from J, with 15 bases in between. CDR1 is SGHDT and CDR2 is YYEEEE in the germline V gene. The CDR3 is 15 amino acids. CDR3 loop: CASSLRSGGRSPLHF. The CDR3, as DNA: TGTGCCAGCAGCTTACGGAGCGGGGGGCGTTCACCCCTCCACTTT.

The chain combines TRBV5-1 with TRBJ1-1; 7 positions agree with TRBD1. Unmatched junction bases numbered 6, after V lost 0 bases and J lost 4 bases. Germline V gene data show CDR1 as SGHRS and CDR2 as YFSETQ. CDR3 length: 15 residues. Written as DNA, the CDR3 is TGCGCCAGCAGCTTGGCCGGGGGACAGACCACTGAAGCTTTCTTT. Encoded protein: CASSLAGGQTTEAFF.

J is TRBJ2-5 and V is TRBV14; possibly TRBD2 for D (7 bases). The CDR3 spans 14 residues. CDR1 SGHDN and CDR2 FVKESK come from the germline V gene. V was pared by 4 bases and J by 5 bases, with 14 bases between. The CDR3 DNA follows: TGTGCCAGCAGCCTCAAGGGGGGGCAGGAGACCCAGTACTTC. Its translation: CASSLKGGQETQYF.

V gene TRBV29-1 combines with J gene TRBJ2-7, with 9 positions matching TRBD1. With V trimmed by 4 bases and J by 3 bases, 4 bases remained unmatched. The CDR3 has 13 amino acids. CDR1 is SQVTM, CDR2 ANQGSEA, per germline. The CDR3 DNA sequence: TGCAGCGTTGCGACAGGGGGATACTACGAGCAGTACTTC. Protein: CSVATGGYYEQYF.

V gene TRBV11-3 combines with J gene TRBJ2-2; weak D call: TRBD1 (6 bases). CDR1 is SGHNT and CDR2 is YENEEA in the germline V gene. CDR3 length equals 17 residues. Trimming took off 4 bases at V and 0 bases at J, with 15 bases between the two ends. CDR3 in amino acids: CASSWGRKGANTGELFF. Here the CDR3 DNA reads TGTGCCAGCAGCTGGGGGCGGAAGGGGGCGAACACCGGGGAGCTGTTTTTT. Supplemented by reference TRBV11-3 and TRBJ2-2, the full variable domain reads EAGVVQSPRYKIIEKKQPVAFWCNPISGHNTLYWYLQNLGQGPELLIRYENEEAVDDSQLPKDRFSAERLKGVDSTLKIQPAELGDSAVYLCASSWGRKGANTGELFFGEGSRLTVL.

The chain couples TRBV5-1 to TRBJ2-7, with 12 bases that match TRBD1. The germline V gene encodes CDR1 SGHRS and CDR2 YFSETQ. V trimming: 3 bases; J trimming: 5 bases; junction bases outside the gene matches: 3. The CDR3 contains 14 residues. The CDR3 DNA follows: TGCGCCAGCAGCTCGGGACAGGGGGCTAACGAGCAGTACTTC. Its protein product is CASSSGQGANEQYF.

The V call is TRBV6-5, the J call TRBJ2-2, with D uncertain. There are 14 residues in the CDR3. CDR1 MNHEY and CDR2 SVGAGI come from the germline V gene. Between the trimmed V and J ends, which lost 5 bases and 0 bases, there was a span of 7 bases. The CDR3 reads CASSRGPNTGELFF. CDR3 bases: TGTGCCAGCAGTCGAGGTCCGAACACCGGGGAGCTGTTTTTT.

This clone was counted a few times. The rearrangement uses TRBV18 and TRBJ1-3; 7 bases fit TRBD1. The CDR3 consists of 17 residues. J lost 0 bases, V lost 3 bases, and 8 bases had no gene match. Germline V gene lookup returns CDR1 KGHSH and CDR2 LQKENI. In DNA form, the CDR3 reads TGTGCCAGCTCACCGAATCAGGGGGAGAACTCTGGAAACACCATATATTTT. Encoded protein: CASSPNQGENSGNTIYF.

The chain has TRBV6-5 and TRBJ1-3, with TRBD1 as a possible D gene (5 bases). Trimming pared 6 bases from V and 2 bases from J, leaving 14 bases between. Germline V CDR1 and CDR2: MNHEY, SVGAGI. This CDR3 contains 15 residues. CDR3 sequence: CASSQQVLPGNTIYF. The CDR3 DNA reads as TGTGCCAGCAGCCAACAGGTTCTCCCTGGAAACACCATATATTTT.

CDR3 bases: TGTGCCAGTCAGAGACGGGGCAATCAGCCCCAGCATTTT. Its protein product is CASQRRGNQPQHF. The chain employs TRBV19 and TRBJ1-5, with D hard to call. Looked up from germline, CDR1 is LNHDA and CDR2 is SQIVND (reference sequence). This CDR3 region has 13 residues. Trimming removed 8 bases at V and 2 bases at J, with 10 bases between. Filled out from reference TRBV19 and TRBJ1-5, the complete variable domain reads DGGITQSPKYLFRKEGQNVTLSCEQNLNHDAMYWYRQDPGQGLRLIYYSQIVNDFQKGDIAEGYSVSREKKESFPLTVTSAQKNPTAFYLCASQRRGNQPQHFGDGTRLSIL.

The chain joins TRBV5-1 to TRBJ1-1; TRBD1 aligns across 9 bases. Germline trimming cut 4 bases from V and 3 bases from J; bases unmatched to any gene: 7. CDR3 size: 15 residues. CDR1 is SGHRS and CDR2 is YFSETQ in the germline V gene. The CDR3 loop reads CASSPMTGGYTEAFF. The CDR3 bases are TGCGCCAGCAGCCCTATGACAGGGGGGTACACTGAAGCTTTCTTT.

The chain combines TRBV4-3 with TRBJ1-1; 7 nucleotides match TRBD1. V lost 2 bases and J lost 4; bases outside the gene matches: 7. CDR3 size: 15 residues. Germline loops: CDR1 LGHNA, CDR2 YSLEER. The CDR3 loop reads CASSQRTGDLTEAFF. The CDR3 DNA reads as TGCGCCAGCAGCCAACGGACAGGAGACCTCACTGAAGCTTTCTTT.

The rearrangement uses TRBV7-2 and TRBJ2-7; D is undetermined. CDR1 and CDR2 from the germline V gene are SGHTA and FQGNSA. Trimming took off 3 bases at V and 2 bases at J, with 8 bases between the two ends. The CDR3 sequence is 13 residues long. The CDR3, as DNA: TGTGCCAGCAGCTTTCAAGCGACCTACGAGCAGTACTTC. As protein: CASSFQATYEQYF.

This chain links TRBV12-2 with TRBJ2-1; TRBD1 reflects the table's D call only, with no check against the DNA. TRBV12-2 is tagged as a pseudogene. The CDR3 sequence is 19 residues long. The CDR3 DNA reads as TGTGCAAGTCGTGGGGCTACGAATATCGCAGGGGTGGGGTACAATGAGCAGTTCTTC. Translated: CASRGATNIAGVGYNEQFF.

The rearrangement links TRBV12-5 to TRBJ1-1; weak D call: TRBD1 (6 bases). The CDR3 is made up of 14 amino acids. Germline loops: CDR1 LGHNT, CDR2 FRNRAP. The ends were cut back, 3 bases at V and 4 bases at J, with 12 bases in the middle. CDR3 DNA sequence: TGTGCTAGTGGTTTCATGGGAGGGGGCACTGAAGCTTTCTTT. It encodes CASGFMGGGTEAFF.

V and J are TRBV11-2 and TRBJ2-7, with D hard to call. The ends were cut back, 1 base at V and 2 bases at J, with 9 bases in the middle. Germline CDR1 is SGHAT and CDR2 is FQNNGV. The CDR3 extends over 14 amino acids. Here the CDR3 reads CASSLVGRPYEQYF. CDR3 coding DNA: TGTGCCAGCAGCTTAGTCGGCAGGCCCTACGAGCAGTACTTC.

V and J are TRBV6-1 and TRBJ2-3; D not certain. Germline V gives CDR1 MNHNS, CDR2 SASEGT. V gave up 2 bases and J gave up 6 bases, with 9 bases separating them. The CDR3 is 13 amino acids. CDR3 protein: CASSEIGWDTQYF. The CDR3 nucleotides read TGTGCCAGCAGTGAAATCGGGTGGGATACGCAGTATTTT.

V gene TRBV7-3 combines with J gene TRBJ2-2; D is unresolved. This CDR3 has 13 amino acids. The germline V gene encodes CDR1 SGHTA and CDR2 FQGTGA. Between the trimmed V and J ends, which lost 2 bases and 4 bases, there was a span of 5 bases. In DNA form, the CDR3 reads TGTGCCAGCAGCTTAGGTAGCACCGGGGAGCTGTTTTTT. Protein product: CASSLGSTGELFF.

This clone was counted a few times. Sequence at one end of the junction differs from germline and may be a read error. The V call is TRBV7-9, the J call TRBJ1-2, with D perhaps matching TRBD1 (5 bases). Germline V CDR1 and CDR2: SEHNR, FQNEAQ (reference sequence). This CDR3 comprises 13 residues. CDR3 DNA sequence: TGTTCCAGCAGCCGCACAGGAGCCTATGGCTACACCTTC. It translates to CSSSRTGAYGYTF. Full variable domain (missing parts from reference TRBV7-9 and TRBJ1-2): DTGVSQNPRHKITKRGQNVTFRCDPISEHNRLYWYRQTLGQGPEFLTYFQNEAQLEKSRLLSDRFSAERPKGSFSTLEIQRTEQGDSAMYLCSSSRTGAYGYTFGSGTRLTVV.

This chain links TRBV6-5 with TRBJ2-3; perhaps TRBD1 as D (6 bases). This CDR3 has 14 amino acids. CDR1 MNHEY and CDR2 SVGAGI come from the germline V gene. Trimming removed 6 bases from V and 0 bases from J, with 10 bases in between. The CDR3 sequence: CASSFTGSTDTQYF. The CDR3 DNA follows: TGTGCCAGCAGCTTCACAGGGAGCACAGATACGCAGTATTTT.

The chain recombines TRBV5-6 with TRBJ1-6; TRBD1 matches 8 bases. The CDR3 is made up of 14 amino acids. With V trimmed by 5 bases and J by 8 bases, 6 bases remained unmatched. From germline, CDR1 is SGHDT and CDR2 YYEEEE. CDR3 sequence (DNA): TGTGCCAGCAGTCAAAACAGGGGGTATTCACCCCTCCACTTT. The encoded protein is CASSQNRGYSPLHF.

The chain recombines TRBV7-9 with TRBJ1-4; 8 nucleotides line up with TRBD1. CDR3 length: 15 amino acids. The junction had 5 bases not matched to a gene; V was cut back by 5 bases and J by 3 bases. Germline values: CDR1 SEHNR, CDR2 FQNEAQ (reference sequence). The chain's CDR3 is CASSGGTGPNEKLFF. The CDR3 nucleotides are TGTGCCAGCAGCGGGGGGACAGGTCCTAATGAAAAACTGTTTTTT.

V gene TRBV28 combines with J gene TRBJ2-7; possibly TRBD2 for D (5 bases). V shed 6 bases and J shed 6 bases, with 15 bases lying between them. This CDR3 spans 13 amino acids. Germline V gives CDR1 MDHEN, CDR2 SYDVKM. CDR3 nucleotide sequence: TGTGCCAGCAGCGGACTTTACGGGTCCGAGCAGTACTTC. It is translated as CASSGLYGSEQYF. The variable domain in full, with the rest retrieved from reference TRBV28 and TRBJ2-7, is DVKVTQSSRYLVKRTGEKVFLECVQDMDHENMFWYRQDPGLGLRLIYFSYDVKMKEKGDIPEGYSVSREKKERFSLILESASTNQTSMYLCASSGLYGSEQYFGPGTRLTVT.